The 5 T cell receptor beta chains in this list originate from one sample, sequenced in a study of blood T cells in healthy people across ages. The use of a sample-barcoded 5' primer and a J-beta primer mix characterized a second PCR of roughly 7 to 11 cycles. Each CDR3 protein gets one entry after TCRdb re-called the 5' RACE reads with MiXCR. The sample contains 600,000 to 650,000 distinct CDR3 sequences, about 53% of which appear only once. Material for sequencing was blood. The receptors were gathered from a man aged 60 to 69 in good health.

The genes are TRBV6-1 and TRBJ2-6; D is possibly TRBD2 (6 bases). This CDR3 spans 15 amino acids. From germline, CDR1 is MNHNS and CDR2 SASEGT. The ends were cut back, 8 bases at V and 0 bases at J, with 11 bases in the middle. Written as DNA, the CDR3 is TGTGCCAGCTTCCTCGGGGGCTCTGGGGCCAACGTCCTGACTTTC. Protein product: CASFLGGSGANVLTF.

The chain is built from TRBV7-9 and TRBJ1-2; 7 bases agree with TRBD1. The germline gives CDR1 SEHNR, CDR2 FQNEAQ (reference sequence). V lost 1 base to trimming and J lost 8 bases; unmatched junction nucleotides: 7. This CDR3 spans 14 amino acids. The CDR3 coding sequence is TGTGCCAGCAGCTTAGGACAGGGTCCGGGGGGCTACACCTTC. Its protein product is CASSLGQGPGGYTF.

Comment on this clonotype: At one of its ends the junction is not consistent with the germline gene, which may arise from a read error. J is TRBJ1-2 and V is TRBV7-9; the D is unclear. Germline V CDR1 and CDR2: SEHNR, FQNEAQ (reference sequence). The CDR3 is 13 amino acids. DNA of the CDR3: TGTGCCAGCAGCTTAGAAGGTCTCTATAGCTACACCTTC. Protein product: CASSLEGLYSYTF.

This chain uses TRBV13 with TRBJ1-2; TRBD1 matches at 8 bases. CDR3 length: 13 residues. V shed 4 bases and J 6 bases; nucleotides not matched to a gene: 4. Germline CDR1 reads PRHDT; CDR2 reads FYEKMQ (reference sequence). The CDR3: CASSSRDRHGYTF. For the CDR3, the DNA is TGTGCCAGCAGCTCCCGGGACAGGCATGGCTACACCTTC.

In this sample, this clonotype turned up a few times. CDR3 in amino acids: CASSLWSDRGETQYF. The CDR3 DNA reads TGCGCCAGCAGCTTGTGGTCGGACCGGGGGGAGACCCAGTACTTC. The chain is built from TRBV5-1 and TRBJ2-5; maybe TRBD2 (6 bases). CDR3 length equals 15 residues. With 1 base removed from V and 5 bases from J, the gap between germline ends came to 15 bases. Per the germline V gene, CDR1 is SGHRS and CDR2 is YFSETQ.